This TCR beta chain appears in the sequencing data of a study of identical twins. One entry per CDR3 protein, called by TCRdb with MiXCR from the 5' RACE reads. The table lists nearly 250,000 distinct CDR3 sequences, roughly 7% of them singletons. CDR1 and CDR2 from the germline V gene are SGHAT and FQNNGV. The CDR3 spans 14 residues. The junction had 9 bases not matched to a gene; V was cut back by 5 bases and J by 6 bases. This clonotype was counted a few times. The antigen is undetermined. General study results and limits: Out-of-frame TCR alpha sharing in monozygotic twins exceeded recombination model predictions. Surplus twin overlap in beta out-of-frame sequences was less pronounced. Whereas memory repertoires showed no such difference, abundant cord blood beta clonotypes carried fewer insertions.

These data also featured in a second study, about yellow fever vaccine responses in identical twins. Turning to that study: Twins reportedly mounted vaccine T cell responses that seemed partly convergent, partly personalized.

Input material: memory (CD45RO+) T cells sorted from blood. This sequence was found in a young woman in good health. The gene calls are TRBV11-2 and TRBJ2-5; 7 nucleotides align to TRBD2. The CDR3 nucleotides read TGTGCCAGCAGCCCAGGGAGGGGTGAAAAGACCCAGTACTTC. Translation gives CASSPGRGEKTQYF.